The present entry profiles one T cell receptor beta chain with its context. The data derive from a study of blood T cell repertoires in COVID-19. Authors' data handling: Reference gene primer amplification yielded estimated nucleated cell counts. TCRdb keeps only in-frame clones here, not all; method: immunoSEQ multiplex PCR. That table is the source of V, J and clone size, and D and trimming were worked out from the DNA. The data show under 25,000 clones, about 80% seen once. CDR1 SGHDT and CDR2 YYEEEE come from the germline V gene. The CDR3 sequence is 12 residues long. Deletions cut 3 bases from V and 5 bases from J, with 8 bases between.

The clonotype originates from a man aged 65-85 years with acute or convalescent COVID-19. The source material was peripheral blood. The chain has TRBV5-6 and TRBJ1-1; D is undetermined. The CDR3 nucleotides are TGTGCCAGCAGCTGGCCGAATACTGAAGCTTTCTTT. Its translation: CASSWPNTEAFF.